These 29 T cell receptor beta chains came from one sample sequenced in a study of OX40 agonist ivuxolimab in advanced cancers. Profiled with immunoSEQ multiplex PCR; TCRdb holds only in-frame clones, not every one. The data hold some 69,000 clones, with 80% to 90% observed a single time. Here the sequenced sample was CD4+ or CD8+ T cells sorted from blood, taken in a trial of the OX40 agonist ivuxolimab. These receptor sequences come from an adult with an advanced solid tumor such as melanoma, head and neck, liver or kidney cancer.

CDR3 DNA: TGTGCCAGCTCAGCGACTAGCGGGAATGGCGGGGAGCTGTTTTTT. Amino acid sequence: CASSATSGNGGELFF. The V and J genes are TRBV18 and TRBJ2-2; 11 positions agree with TRBD2. Germline V gene data show CDR1 as KGHSH and CDR2 as LQKENI. This CDR3 is built from 15 residues. The J segment lost 7 bases and the V segment lost 5 bases, leaving 6 bases of the junction unmatched.

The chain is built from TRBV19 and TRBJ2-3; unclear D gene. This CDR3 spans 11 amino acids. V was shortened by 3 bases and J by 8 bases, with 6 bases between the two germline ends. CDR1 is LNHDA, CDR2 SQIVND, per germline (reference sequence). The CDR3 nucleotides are TGTGCCAGTAGTATTCGAGTTACGCAGTATTTT. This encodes CASSIRVTQYF. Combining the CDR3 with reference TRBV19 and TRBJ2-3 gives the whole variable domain DGGITQSPKYLFRKEGQNVTLSCEQNLNHDAMYWYRQDPGQGLRLIYYSQIVNDFQKGDIAEGYSVSREKKESFPLTVTSAQKNPTAFYLCASSIRVTQYFGPGTRLTVL.

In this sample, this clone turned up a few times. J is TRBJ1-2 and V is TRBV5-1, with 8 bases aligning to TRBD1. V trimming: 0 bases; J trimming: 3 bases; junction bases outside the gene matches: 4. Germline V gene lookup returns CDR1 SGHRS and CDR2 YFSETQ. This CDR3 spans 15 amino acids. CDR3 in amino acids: CASSLALTGDYGYTF. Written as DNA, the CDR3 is TGCGCCAGCAGCTTGGCACTGACAGGGGACTATGGCTACACCTTC.

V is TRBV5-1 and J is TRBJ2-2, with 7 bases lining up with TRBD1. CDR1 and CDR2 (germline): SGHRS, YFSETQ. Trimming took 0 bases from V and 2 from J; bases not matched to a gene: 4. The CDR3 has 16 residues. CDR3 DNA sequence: TGCGCCAGCAGCTTGGACAGGGGCCTTAACACCGGGGAGCTGTTTTTT. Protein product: CASSLDRGLNTGELFF.

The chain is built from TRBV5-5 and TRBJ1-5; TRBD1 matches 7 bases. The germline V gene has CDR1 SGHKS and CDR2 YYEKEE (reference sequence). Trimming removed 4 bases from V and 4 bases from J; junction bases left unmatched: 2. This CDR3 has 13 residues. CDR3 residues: CASSMTGNQPQHF. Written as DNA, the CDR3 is TGTGCCAGCAGCATGACAGGGAATCAGCCCCAGCATTTT.

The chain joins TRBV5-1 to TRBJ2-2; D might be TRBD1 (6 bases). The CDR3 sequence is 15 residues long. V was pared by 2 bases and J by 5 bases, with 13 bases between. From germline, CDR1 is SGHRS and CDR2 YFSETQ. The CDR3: CASSLRDIGTGELFF. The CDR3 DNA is TGCGCCAGCAGCTTACGGGACATTGGGACCGGGGAGCTGTTTTTT. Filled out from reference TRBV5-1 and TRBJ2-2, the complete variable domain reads KAGVTQTPRYLIKTRGQQVTLSCSPISGHRSVSWYQQTPGQGLQFLFEYFSETQRNKGNFPGRFSGRQFSNSRSEMNVSTLELGDSALYLCASSLRDIGTGELFFGEGSRLTVL.

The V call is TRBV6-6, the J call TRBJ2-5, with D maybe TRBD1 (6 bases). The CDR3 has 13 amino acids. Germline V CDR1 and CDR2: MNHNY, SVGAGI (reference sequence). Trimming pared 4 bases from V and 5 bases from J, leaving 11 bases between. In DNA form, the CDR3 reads TGTGCCAGCAGTTCCCAGGGGATCGAGACCCAGTACTTC. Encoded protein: CASSSQGIETQYF.

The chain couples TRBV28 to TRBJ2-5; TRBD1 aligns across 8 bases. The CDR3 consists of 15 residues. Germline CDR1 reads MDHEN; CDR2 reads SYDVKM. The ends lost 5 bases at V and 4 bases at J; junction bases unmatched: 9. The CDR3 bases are TGTGCCAGCAGTACCCCCGGACAGGGTGTAGAGACCCAGTACTTC. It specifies CASSTPGQGVETQYF.

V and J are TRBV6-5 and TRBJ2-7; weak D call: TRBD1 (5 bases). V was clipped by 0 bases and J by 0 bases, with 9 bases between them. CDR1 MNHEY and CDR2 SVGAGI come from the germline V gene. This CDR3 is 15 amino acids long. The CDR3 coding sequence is TGTGCCAGCAGTTACTCGCAGGGAAGCTCCTACGAGCAGTACTTC. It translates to CASSYSQGSSYEQYF.

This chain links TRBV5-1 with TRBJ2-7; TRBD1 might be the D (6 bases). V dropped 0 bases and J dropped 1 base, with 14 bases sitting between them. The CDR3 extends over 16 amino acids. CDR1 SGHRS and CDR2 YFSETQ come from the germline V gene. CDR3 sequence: CASSLGYGQSSYEQYF. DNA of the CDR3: TGCGCCAGCAGCTTGGGTTACGGACAGTCTTCCTACGAGCAGTACTTC.

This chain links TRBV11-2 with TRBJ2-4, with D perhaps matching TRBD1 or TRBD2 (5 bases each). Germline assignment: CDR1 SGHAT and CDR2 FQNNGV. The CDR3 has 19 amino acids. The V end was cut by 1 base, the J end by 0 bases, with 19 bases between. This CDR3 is CASSLGGAGSLLAKNIQYF. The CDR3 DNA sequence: TGTGCCAGCAGCTTAGGAGGGGCCGGCAGCTTACTAGCCAAAAACATTCAGTACTTC.

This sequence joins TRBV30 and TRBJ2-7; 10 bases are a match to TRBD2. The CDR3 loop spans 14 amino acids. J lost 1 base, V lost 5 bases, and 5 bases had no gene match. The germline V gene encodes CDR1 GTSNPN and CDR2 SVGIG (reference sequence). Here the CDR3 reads CAWGKAGGSYEQYF. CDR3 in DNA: TGTGCCTGGGGCAAAGCGGGAGGGTCCTACGAGCAGTACTTC.

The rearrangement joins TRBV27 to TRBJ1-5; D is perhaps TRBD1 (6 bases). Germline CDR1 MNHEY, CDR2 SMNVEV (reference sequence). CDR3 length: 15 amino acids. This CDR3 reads CTSWQGKHSNQPQHF. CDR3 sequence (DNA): TGTACATCTTGGCAGGGGAAACATAGCAATCAGCCCCAGCATTTT.

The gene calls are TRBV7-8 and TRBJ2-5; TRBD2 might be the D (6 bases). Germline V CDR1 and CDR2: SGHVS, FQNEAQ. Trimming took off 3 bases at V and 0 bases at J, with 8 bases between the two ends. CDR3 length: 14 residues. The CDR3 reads CASSLDYNQETQYF. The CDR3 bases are TGTGCCAGCAGCTTGGACTACAACCAAGAGACCCAGTACTTC.

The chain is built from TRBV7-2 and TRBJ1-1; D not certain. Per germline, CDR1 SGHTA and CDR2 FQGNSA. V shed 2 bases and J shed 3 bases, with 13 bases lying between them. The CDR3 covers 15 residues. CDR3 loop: CASSLTVQDYTEAFF. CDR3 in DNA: TGTGCCAGCAGCTTAACAGTGCAGGATTACACTGAAGCTTTCTTT.

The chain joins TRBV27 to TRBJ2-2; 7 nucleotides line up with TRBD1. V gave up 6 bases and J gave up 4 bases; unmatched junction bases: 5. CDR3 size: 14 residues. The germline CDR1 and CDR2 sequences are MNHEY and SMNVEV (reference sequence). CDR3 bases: TGTGCCAGCAGACAGGGGCACGTCACCGGGGAGCTGTTTTTT. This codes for CASRQGHVTGELFF.

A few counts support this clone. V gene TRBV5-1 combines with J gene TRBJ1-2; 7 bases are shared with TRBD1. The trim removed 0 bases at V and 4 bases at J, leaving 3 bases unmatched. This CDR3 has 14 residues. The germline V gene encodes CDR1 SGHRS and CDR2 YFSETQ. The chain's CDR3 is CASSLGTGTYGYTF. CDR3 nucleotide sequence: TGCGCCAGCAGCTTGGGGACAGGAACCTATGGCTACACCTTC.

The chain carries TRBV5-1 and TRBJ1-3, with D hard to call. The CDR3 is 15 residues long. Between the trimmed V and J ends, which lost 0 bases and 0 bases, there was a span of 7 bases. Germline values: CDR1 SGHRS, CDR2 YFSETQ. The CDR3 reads CASSLASTSGNTIYF. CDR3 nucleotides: TGCGCCAGCAGCTTGGCGTCTACCTCTGGAAACACCATATATTTT.

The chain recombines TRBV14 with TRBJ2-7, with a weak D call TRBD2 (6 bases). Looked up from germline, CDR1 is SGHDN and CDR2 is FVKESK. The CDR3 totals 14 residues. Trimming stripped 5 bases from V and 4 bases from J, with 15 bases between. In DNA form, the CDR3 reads TGTGCCAGCAGCTCCTACGGGACTCTTTACGAGCAGTACTTC. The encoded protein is CASSSYGTLYEQYF.

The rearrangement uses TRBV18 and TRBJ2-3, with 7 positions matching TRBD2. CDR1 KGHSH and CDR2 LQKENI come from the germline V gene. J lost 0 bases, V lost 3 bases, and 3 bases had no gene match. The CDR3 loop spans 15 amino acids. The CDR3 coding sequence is TGTGCCAGCTCACCGCTAGCGGTTAGCACAGATACGCAGTATTTT. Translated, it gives CASSPLAVSTDTQYF.

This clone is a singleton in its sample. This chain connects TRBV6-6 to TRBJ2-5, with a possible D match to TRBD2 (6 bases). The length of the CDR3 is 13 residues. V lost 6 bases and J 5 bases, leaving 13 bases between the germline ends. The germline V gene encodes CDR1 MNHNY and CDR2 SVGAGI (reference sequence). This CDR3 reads CASSGGPWETQYF. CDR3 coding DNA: TGTGCCAGCAGCGGAGGGCCATGGGAGACCCAGTACTTC.

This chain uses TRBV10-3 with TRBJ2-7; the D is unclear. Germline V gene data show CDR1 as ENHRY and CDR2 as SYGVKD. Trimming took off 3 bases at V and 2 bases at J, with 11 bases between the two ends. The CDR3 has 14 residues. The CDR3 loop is CAISDSGLTYEQYF. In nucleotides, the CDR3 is TGTGCCATCAGTGATTCGGGCCTGACCTACGAGCAGTACTTC.

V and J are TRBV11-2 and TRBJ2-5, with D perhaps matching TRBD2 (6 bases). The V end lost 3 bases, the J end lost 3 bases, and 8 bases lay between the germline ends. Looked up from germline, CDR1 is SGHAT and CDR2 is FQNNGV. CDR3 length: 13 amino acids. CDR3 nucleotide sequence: TGTGCCAGCAGCTTTACGGGAGAAGAGACCCAGTACTTC. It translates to CASSFTGEETQYF. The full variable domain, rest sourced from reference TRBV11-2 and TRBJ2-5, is EAGVAQSPRYKIIEKRQSVAFWCNPISGHATLYWYQQILGQGPKLLIQFQNNGVVDDSQLPKDRFSAERLKGVDSTLKIQPAKLEDSAVYLCASSFTGEETQYFGPGTRLLVL.

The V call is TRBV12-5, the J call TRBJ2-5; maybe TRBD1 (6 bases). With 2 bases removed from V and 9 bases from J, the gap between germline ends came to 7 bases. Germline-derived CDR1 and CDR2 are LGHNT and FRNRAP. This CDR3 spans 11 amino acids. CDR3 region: CASGLTGSQYF. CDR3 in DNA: TGTGCTAGTGGTTTGACAGGGTCCCAGTACTTC. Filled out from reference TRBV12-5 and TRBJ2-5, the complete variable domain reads DARVTQTPRHKVTEMGQEVTMRCQPILGHNTVFWYRQTMMQGLELLAYFRNRAPLDDSGMPKDRFSAEMPDATLATLKIQPSEPRDSAVYFCASGLTGSQYFGPGTRLLVL.

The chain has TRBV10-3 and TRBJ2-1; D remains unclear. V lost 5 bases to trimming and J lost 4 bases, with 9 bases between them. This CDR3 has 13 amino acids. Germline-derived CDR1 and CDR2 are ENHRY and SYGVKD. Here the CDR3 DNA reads TGTGCCATCAGTCCAGATCTTTACAATGAGCAGTTCTTC. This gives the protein CAISPDLYNEQFF.

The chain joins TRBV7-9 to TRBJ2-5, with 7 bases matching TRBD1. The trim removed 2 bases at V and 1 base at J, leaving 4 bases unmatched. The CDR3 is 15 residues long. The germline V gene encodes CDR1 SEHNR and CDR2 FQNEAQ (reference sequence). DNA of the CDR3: TGTGCCAGCAGCTTATACCGGGACAGCCAAGAGACCCAGTACTTC. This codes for CASSLYRDSQETQYF.

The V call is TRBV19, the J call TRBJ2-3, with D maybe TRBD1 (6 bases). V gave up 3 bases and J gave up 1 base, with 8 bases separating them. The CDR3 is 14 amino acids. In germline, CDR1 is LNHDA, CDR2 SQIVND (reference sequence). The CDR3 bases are TGTGCCAGTAGTATTAGGACAGGCACAGATACGCAGTATTTT. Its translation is CASSIRTGTDTQYF.

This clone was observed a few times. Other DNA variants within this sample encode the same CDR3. The CDR3 DNA sequence: TGTGCCAGCTCACCACTGGAAGGGAACACTGAAGCTTTCTTT. Amino acid sequence: CASSPLEGNTEAFF. The chain carries TRBV18 and TRBJ1-1; D not certain. This CDR3 spans 14 amino acids. Germline values: CDR1 KGHSH, CDR2 LQKENI. The V gene lost 1 base and the J gene lost 1 base, with 7 bases spanning the gap. Using reference TRBV18 and TRBJ1-1 for the parts outside the CDR3, the full variable domain is NAGVMQNPRHLVRRRGQEARLRCSPMKGHSHVYWYRQLPEEGLKFMVYLQKENIIDESGMPKERFSAEFPKEGPSILRIQQVVRGDSAAYFCASSPLEGNTEAFFGQGTRLTVV.

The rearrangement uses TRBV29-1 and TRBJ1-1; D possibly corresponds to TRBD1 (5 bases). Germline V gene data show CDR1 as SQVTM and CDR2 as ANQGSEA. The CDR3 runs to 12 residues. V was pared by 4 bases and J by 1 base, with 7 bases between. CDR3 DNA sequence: TGCAGCGTTGCAGGGCGGAACACTGAAGCTTTCTTT. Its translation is CSVAGRNTEAFF.